A single sample gave rise to the 9 T cell receptor beta chains below, sequenced in a study of T cells in Graves' hyperthyroidism and ophthalmopathy. TCR beta CDR3 region amplification was performed from RNA transcripts. First-round RT-PCR targeting the TCR CDR3 was performed with the HTBI primer set. Each CDR3 protein is one row after TCRdb ran MiXCR on the multiplex PCR reads. The profile shows roughly 720,000 distinct CDR3 sequences, approximately 15% of them singletons. Material for sequencing was blood. The source is a man aged 50-59 years with Graves' hyperthyroidism.

In its sample, this clonotype was seen a few times. The genes are TRBV5-1 and TRBJ1-2; 7 nucleotides agree with TRBD1. This CDR3 comprises 16 residues. Trimming cost V 4 bases and J 1 base; bases outside gene matches: 10. The germline CDR1 and CDR2 sequences are SGHRS and YFSETQ. CDR3 in DNA: TGCGCCAGCAGCCCGATCCGGGACAGCCTTAACTATGGCTACACCTTC. It codes for CASSPIRDSLNYGYTF.

In its sample, this clonotype was seen a few times. The chain combines TRBV27 with TRBJ1-5; possibly TRBD1 for D (6 bases). The CDR3 is made up of 14 amino acids. With 3 bases removed from V and 5 bases from J, the gap between germline ends came to 11 bases. CDR1 is MNHEY and CDR2 is SMNVEV in the germline V gene (reference sequence). CDR3 loop: CASSFLQGDQPQHF. DNA of the CDR3: TGTGCCAGCAGTTTTTTACAGGGCGATCAGCCCCAGCATTTT.

This chain connects TRBV7-9 to TRBJ1-2; D gene ambiguous. This CDR3 is 14 amino acids long. From germline, CDR1 is SEHNR and CDR2 FQNEAQ (reference sequence). V gave up 1 base and J gave up 0 bases, with 6 bases separating them. CDR3 nucleotide sequence: TGTGCCAGCAGCTTAGGAGATCCTAACTATGGCTACACCTTC. This gives the protein CASSLGDPNYGYTF.

The rearrangement links TRBV5-1 to TRBJ1-4; the D gene is possibly TRBD1 (5 bases). The V and J ends lost 4 bases and 3 bases respectively, with 13 bases between them. The CDR3 has 15 residues. Germline V lookup: CDR1 SGHRS, CDR2 YFSETQ. The CDR3 sequence is CASSPGGGANEKLFF. The DNA for the CDR3 is TGCGCCAGCAGCCCAGGTGGGGGGGCTAATGAAAAACTGTTTTTT.

Details on this clonotype: No conserved phenylalanine or tryptophan ends this CDR3, so it is likely a read error. The gene calls are TRBV24-1 and TRBJ1-1; no clear D. Trimming left V 2 bases short and J 1 base short, with 4 bases between. The CDR3 has 13 residues. The germline CDR1 and CDR2 sequences are KGHDR and SFDVKD. The CDR3 reads CATSDSSNTEAFL. Written as DNA, the CDR3 is TGTGCCACCAGTGATTCCTCGAACACTGAAGCTTTCCTT.

This clonotype was observed a few times. This chain connects TRBV7-2 to TRBJ2-7; no clear D gene. The CDR3 loop spans 15 amino acids. Germline lookup yields CDR1 SGHTA and CDR2 FQGNSA. V was shortened by 5 bases and J by 0 bases, with 14 bases between the two germline ends. CDR3 bases: TGTGCCAGCAGCCAAGGAGCCAGTTACTCCTACGAGCAGTACTTC. It codes for CASSQGASYSYEQYF.

As for this clonotype: With a much larger clone just one base away, this may be a read error. The V call is TRBV12-3 or TRBV12-4, the J call TRBJ2-3, with D uncertain. The CDR3 spans 15 residues. Trimming took 5 bases from V and 6 from J, leaving 18 bases between them. The CDR3 region has the DNA TGTGCCAGCAGTCTTGCGGACCCCCCACACGATACGCAGTATTTT. It encodes CASSLADPPHDTQYF.

The chain has TRBV4-2 and TRBJ1-1; 7 nucleotides agree with TRBD1. This CDR3 spans 12 amino acids. Trimming took 9 bases from V and 6 from J; bases not matched to a gene: 7. From germline, CDR1 is LGHNA and CDR2 YNFKEQ. The CDR3 sequence is CARKTGSSEAFF. Here the CDR3 DNA reads TGTGCCAGAAAGACAGGGTCATCTGAAGCTTTCTTT.

There are a few counts of this clonotype. The rearrangement joins TRBV5-4 to TRBJ2-2, with TRBD2 matching 7 bases. V lost 4 bases to trimming and J lost 2 bases; unmatched junction nucleotides: 5. In germline, CDR1 is SGHNT, CDR2 YYREEE (reference sequence). The CDR3 loop spans 15 amino acids. DNA for the CDR3: TGTGCCAGCAGCAACCGGGACTACAACACCGGGGAGCTGTTTTTT. Its translation: CASSNRDYNTGELFF.